This T cell receptor beta chain was documented in a study of neurological immune-mediated disorders (dated by TCRdb to about 2019). Some background on the complete study: Peripheral blood TCR-beta repertoires from HTLV-I-associated myelopathy (HAM/TSP) patients, multiple sclerosis patients and healthy controls were compared by UMI-based sequencing. The approximately 110 TCR-beta libraries included longitudinal samples, technical triplicates and paired sorted CD4+ and CD8+ T-cell subsets alongside PBMC samples. The cohort comprised approximately 67 subjects: roughly 15 HAM/TSP patients, some 35 multiple sclerosis patients and 20 healthy controls.

What the study reported, not specific to this receptor: TCR clonal expansion was highest in HAM/TSP patients and lowest in MS patients, with MS patients falling below even healthy controls. Across subjects, expanded clones never shared an identical CDR3 amino acid sequence, which suggests that the TCR-beta repertoires in every group were private.

The healthy controls were volunteers from blood banks in Maryland, USA. TCR libraries for sorted subsets were made from some 1 million sorted CD4+ or CD8+ T cells. PBMCs were separated from peripheral blood using Ficoll-Hypaque density gradient centrifugation and then cryopreserved in liquid nitrogen. The study also sequenced paired sorted CD4+ and CD8+ subsets from healthy controls, HAM/TSP patients and MS patients. The germline V gene supplies CDR1 SGHAT and CDR2 FQNNGV. The CDR3 spans 20 residues, from the cysteine through the phenylalanine. The entry retains the CDR3 DNA only, 60 bases that are in frame from base 1. Trimming removed 5 bases from V and 2 bases from J, leaving 25 bases between the germline ends. To synthesize cDNA, template-switch 5'RACE was performed with a primer carrying a 10-nucleotide random unique molecular identifier so that each TCR transcript was tagged. Over 160 million TCR-beta sequences, covering 15-18 subjects, were produced in each sequencing run. The RNeasy kit was used for extraction of total RNA. TCR-beta VDJ regions were amplified with primers for the TCR constant region and the 5'RACE anchor, using the KAPA Real-time Library Amplification kit. Sample indexes and Illumina adaptors were added in a first PCR, and a second PCR then increased library yield. After purification with Ampure beads, the TCR product of roughly 650 bp was size-selected on a 2% E-gel SizeSelection system. Library quality was checked on a Bioanalyzer, concentration was measured with Qubit, and libraries were quantified with the Kapa Library Quantification kit before pooling. An Illumina HiSeq 2500 sequenced the libraries paired-end 2 x 150 bp. To increase sequence diversity, roughly 24-31% phiX was spiked into each library pool. The original methods were these. The UMI-based MiGEC pipeline processed quality-filtered reads and removed over 85% of raw TCR sequences during error correction. IMGT germline references were used for aligning VDJ genes, and each clonotype was defined as a unique CDR3 amino acid sequence together with its V-J genes. Clonal expansion, Shannon diversity and CDR3 relatedness were evaluated with VDJtools (CalcPairwiseDistances, ClusterSamples), while phylogenetic trees were built in CLCbio workbench. A clone was classed as expanded if it had 8 or more unique UMIs, a cutoff based on coefficient-of-variation modelling across technical triplicates. Using fastp at Q25 and MiXCR, TCRdb reprocessed the public reads and kept productive beta chains. Rows are combined by CDR3 protein, so each entry shows the most common genes and DNA. TCRdb assigned the V and J calls; the authors' analysis was not used. The sample table contains about 39,000 distinct CDR3 sequences; only one count was recorded for 6% to 7.5% of them. The ten largest account for 5.5% to 6% of the sample.

This clonotype was detected many times. Its recognized antigen is unknown. No much larger clone exists at a distance of one base, and base qualities are not known. The clonotype originates from a man aged 45-60 years in good health. Sample: CD4+ T cells from blood. The receptor chain draws on TRBV11-2 and TRBJ2-6; perhaps TRBD1 is the D gene, with 5 bases matching. The CDR3 protein sequence reads: CASSPIRWTPLKAGANVLTF. The nucleotide sequence is given as TGTGCCAGCAGCCCCATTAGATGGACACCCCTGAAAGCTGGGGCCAACGTCCTGACTTTC. Beyond the CDR3, the reference TRBV11-2 and TRBJ2-6 genes provide the residues; the full variable domain reads: EAGVAQSPRYKIIEKRQSVAFWCNPISGHATLYWYQQILGQGPKLLIQFQNNGVVDDSQLPKDRFSAERLKGVDSTLKIQPAKLEDSAVYLCASSPIRWTPLKAGANVLTFGAGSRLTVL.